This TCR beta chain is drawn from a study of blood T cell repertoires in COVID-19. Study in general: Whether acute or convalescent, the COVID-19 samples came from the United States, Italy and Spain. PBMCs, B-cell-depleted T cells, or T cells were the source of the cDNA or gDNA that made up the material.

Under the authors' procedure: The assay estimated nucleated cells by amplifying reference gene primers. The repertoire was sequenced with immunoSEQ multiplex PCR; TCRdb's copy has only in-frame clones and lacks some. For V, J and clone size, that table is used; D and trimming come from the DNA. The sample includes roughly 150,000 clones, just under 80% of them seen just once. CDR3 length equals 16 residues. V lost 3 bases to trimming and J lost 0 bases, with 13 bases between them. The germline gives CDR1 MNHEY, CDR2 SMNVEV (reference sequence). The source material was peripheral blood. The clonotype originates from a woman older than 75 with acute or convalescent COVID-19. This chain joins TRBV27 and TRBJ2-3, with D tentatively TRBD2 (6 bases). CDR3 nucleotide sequence: TGTGCCAGCAGTTTCCTAGCGCCTTCTAGCACAGATACGCAGTATTTT. Translation: CASSFLAPSSTDTQYF.